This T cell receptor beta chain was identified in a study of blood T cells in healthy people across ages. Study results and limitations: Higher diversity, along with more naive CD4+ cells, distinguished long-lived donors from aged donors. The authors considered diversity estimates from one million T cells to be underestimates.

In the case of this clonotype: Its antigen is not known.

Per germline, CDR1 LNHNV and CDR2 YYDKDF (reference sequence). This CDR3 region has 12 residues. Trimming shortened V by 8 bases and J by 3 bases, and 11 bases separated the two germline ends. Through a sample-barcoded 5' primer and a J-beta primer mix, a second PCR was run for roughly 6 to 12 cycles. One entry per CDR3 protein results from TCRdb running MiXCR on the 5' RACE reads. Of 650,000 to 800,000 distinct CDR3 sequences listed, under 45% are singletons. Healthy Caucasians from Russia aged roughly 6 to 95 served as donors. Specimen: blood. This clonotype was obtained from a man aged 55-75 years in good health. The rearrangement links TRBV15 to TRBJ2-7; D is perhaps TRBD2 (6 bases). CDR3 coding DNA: TGTGCCACCGGCCAGGGAGGCTACGAGCAGTACTTC. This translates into CATGQGGYEQYF. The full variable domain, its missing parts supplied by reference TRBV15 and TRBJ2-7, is DAMVIQNPRYQVTQFGKPVTLSCSQTLNHNVMYWYQQKSSQAPKLLFHYYDKDFNNEADTPDNFQSRRPNTSFCFLDIRSPGLGDTAMYLCATGQGGYEQYFGPGTRLTVT.